A selection of T cell receptor beta chains follows, all from one sample in a study of T cells in Graves' hyperthyroidism and ophthalmopathy. TCRdb used MiXCR to reprocess the multiplex PCR reads, holding one entry per CDR3 protein. The repertoire holds around 620,000 distinct CDR3 sequences, with 16% as singletons. Input material: blood. Receptor source: a woman aged 25 to 45 with Graves' hyperthyroidism. Each CDR3 is given with its conserved first and last residue. The D gene is left open where the match is weak. Where a row states a size, it is once, few, many or the class of an expanded clone; other rows omit it.

abundance | d_gene | v_gene | CDR3aa
many | NA | TRBV5-1 | CASSFDQDTEAFF
NA | TRBD2 | TRBV6-2/TRBV6-3 | CASSRGLAGAAREQYF
NA | NA | TRBV24-1 | CATSYRTSTDTQYF
few | NA | TRBV20-1 | CSAFSYEQYF
NA | NA | TRBV5-1 | CASSARVDQETQYF
many | NA | TRBV15 | CATSTYRDTGYTF
many | NA | TRBV20-1 | CSASEMGPWQPQHF
NA | NA | TRBV19 | CASSIGFGGSYEQYF
few | TRBD1 | TRBV15 | CATSRSRGTYEQYF
many | NA | TRBV2 | CASMGEGVVQYF
few | NA | TRBV9 | CASSVGLEGNEQFF
many | TRBD2 | TRBV2 | CASRLADYEQYF